The 12 T cell receptor beta chains in this list originate from one sample, sequenced in a study of blood T cell repertoires in COVID-19. Using immunoSEQ multiplex PCR, the repertoire was profiled, and TCRdb retains in-frame clones only, with some absent. The sample lists approximately 280,000 clones; around 89% were seen once. The sample taken for sequencing was peripheral blood. These receptors originate from a man aged 40-49 years with acute or convalescent COVID-19.

The rearrangement links TRBV12-3 or TRBV12-4 to TRBJ1-2, with D hard to call. The CDR3 is 13 residues long. The germline V and J ends were trimmed by 3 bases and 8 bases, with 13 bases remaining between them. Here the CDR3 reads CASSFRETTGYTF. In DNA, the CDR3 is TGTGCCAGCAGTTTTAGAGAGACAACAGGCTACACCTTC.

V gene TRBV6-5 combines with J gene TRBJ1-2; D remains unclear. Germline V gene sequence: CDR1 MNHEY, CDR2 SVGAGI. V dropped 3 bases and J dropped 8 bases, with 10 bases sitting between them. The CDR3 has 12 residues. This chain's CDR3 is CASSYPGSGYTF. The CDR3 DNA sequence: TGTGCCAGCAGTTATCCAGGCTCCGGCTACACCTTC.

The rearrangement joins TRBV28 to TRBJ1-5, with a possible D match to TRBD1 (5 bases). Trimming cost V 7 bases and J 5 bases, with 12 bases left between them. CDR1 is MDHEN and CDR2 is SYDVKM in the germline V gene. The CDR3 has 13 amino acids. In nucleotides, the CDR3 is TGTGCCAGCAAATGGGGCCCTTATCAGCCCCAGCATTTT. Protein product: CASKWGPYQPQHF.

V and J are TRBV21-1 and TRBJ2-7; TRBD1 is the table's D call, not checked against the DNA. TRBV21-1 is reported as a pseudogene. CDR3 length equals 18 residues. CDR3 sequence reads: CASSNRDRASSNTYEQYF. The CDR3 DNA reads as TGTGCCAGCAGCAACCGGGACAGGGCATCATCCAATACCTACGAGCAGTACTTC.

There are a few counts of this clone. The chain combines TRBV5-1 with TRBJ2-7; D is unresolved. The CDR3 sequence is 14 residues long. Trimming left V 3 bases short and J 0 bases short, with 10 bases between. Germline values: CDR1 SGHRS, CDR2 YFSETQ. As DNA, the CDR3 is TGCGCCAGCAGCTCCGTCTCCTTCTCCTACGAGCAGTACTTC. Its translation is CASSSVSFSYEQYF. The variable domain in full, completed from reference TRBV5-1 and TRBJ2-7, reads KAGVTQTPRYLIKTRGQQVTLSCSPISGHRSVSWYQQTPGQGLQFLFEYFSETQRNKGNFPGRFSGRQFSNSRSEMNVSTLELGDSALYLCASSSVSFSYEQYFGPGTRLTVT.

This chain joins TRBV14 and TRBJ1-2; 7 bases map to TRBD1. CDR3 size: 14 residues. Unmatched junction bases numbered 7, after V lost 1 base and J lost 8 bases. Per the germline V gene, CDR1 is SGHDN and CDR2 is FVKESK. CDR3 nucleotide sequence: TGTGCCAGCAGCCAAGGGCTAGGGGGCAAAGGCTACACCTTC. Translation gives CASSQGLGGKGYTF.

V usage is TRBV2 and J usage is TRBJ2-7, with 10 bases fitting TRBD2. V shed 6 bases and J 0 bases; nucleotides not matched to a gene: 11. The CDR3 loop spans 17 amino acids. The germline CDR1 and CDR2 sequences are SNHLY and FYNNEI. CDR3 loop: CASSYTGLAESSYEQYF. CDR3 DNA sequence: TGTGCCAGCAGCTACACTGGACTAGCGGAAAGCTCCTACGAGCAGTACTTC.

The chain has TRBV9 and TRBJ1-1, with a tentative D call TRBD1 (6 bases). The V end lost 4 bases, the J end lost 8 bases, and 12 bases lay between the germline ends. The CDR3 consists of 12 residues. Per germline, CDR1 SGDLS and CDR2 YYNGEE. CDR3 in amino acids: CASSTIQGEAFF. As DNA, the CDR3 is TGTGCCAGCAGCACAATACAGGGAGAAGCTTTCTTT.

This chain uses TRBV21-1 with TRBJ2-3; the table's D call, TRBD2, was not checked against the DNA. TRBV21-1 is assigned pseudogene status. CDR3 length equals 17 residues. CDR3 DNA sequence: TGTGCCAGCAGCAAAGTGAGAGGTAATAACAATGCAGATACGCAGTATTTT. Translation gives CASSKVRGNNNADTQYF.

The chain recombines TRBV6-1 with TRBJ1-4; the D gene is possibly TRBD1 (5 bases). V was pared by 0 bases and J by 4 bases, with 12 bases between. Germline lookup yields CDR1 MNHNS and CDR2 SASEGT. The CDR3 loop spans 16 amino acids. The CDR3 loop reads CASSEAQTVYNEKLFF. The CDR3 nucleotides are TGTGCCAGCAGTGAAGCGCAGACAGTCTATAATGAAAAACTGTTTTTT.

The V and J genes are TRBV19 and TRBJ2-4; D call uncertain. The CDR3 consists of 14 residues. Trimming left V 5 bases short and J 0 bases short, with 8 bases between. Looked up from germline, CDR1 is LNHDA and CDR2 is SQIVND (reference sequence). The CDR3 region has the DNA TGTGCCAGTAGTCCGAGAGGAGCCAAAAACATTCAGTACTTC. The encoded protein is CASSPRGAKNIQYF.

In DNA, the CDR3 is TGTGCCAGTAGTTCCAGGGGGCGCCGAGTCCAGGGGGCAGATACGCAGTATTTT. Translating gives CASSSRGRRVQGADTQYF. The genes are TRBV19 and TRBJ2-3; 8 bases map to TRBD1. The CDR3 has 18 residues. Germline-derived CDR1 and CDR2 are LNHDA and SQIVND (reference sequence). Losses at the gene ends were 5 bases for V and 4 bases for J; bases not matched to a gene: 17.